This T cell receptor (beta chain) came from a study of blood T cell repertoires in COVID-19. Study as a whole: Material from acute and convalescent COVID-19 was sourced from the United States, Italy and Spain. Nucleic acid was either cDNA or gDNA, and it came from T cells, B-cell-depleted T cells, or PBMCs.

Trimming took 2 bases from V and 8 from J, leaving 15 bases between them. Germline V gene lookup returns CDR1 SGHTA and CDR2 FQGTGA. There are 14 residues in the CDR3. Original methodology: Counts of nucleated cells, estimated from reference gene primer amplification, were obtained. The method was immunoSEQ multiplex PCR; TCRdb's version includes in-frame clones alone and lacks a portion of them. D and trimming come from the DNA, and the V and J calls and clone size come from that table. This sample has roughly 90,000 clones, with roughly nine tenths found just once. The sequenced sample consisted of peripheral blood. The chain couples TRBV7-3 to TRBJ1-2; no definite D call. The clonotype comes from an elderly woman with active COVID-19. The CDR3 reads CASSLRRRSRGYTF. CDR3 DNA sequence: TGTGCCAGCAGCTTACGGCGGAGGAGCAGGGGCTACACCTTC.